Listed below are T cell receptor beta chains from one sample, sequenced in a study of post-analysis software for immune sequencing data. TCRdb analysed the PCR reads with MiXCR anew, one entry per CDR3 protein. The data hold about 810,000 distinct CDR3 sequences, with under 70% observed a single time. The sample was blood. Receptors were obtained from a girl between 10 and 17 years old with multiple sclerosis. The CDR3 runs from the conserved cysteine through the conserved F or W. Fields, in order: clone size, D gene, V gene, J gene, CDR3 protein, CDR3 DNA. D genes are given only for firm matches. Only part of the rows carry a size: once, few, many, or a class if the clone is expanded.

NA,NA,TRBV12-3/TRBV12-4,TRBJ2-3,CASSPYPVRFRNTDTQYF,TGTGCCAGCAGTCCTTACCCCGTTCGGTTTCGAAACACAGATACGCAGTATTTT
NA,TRBD1,TRBV7-2,TRBJ1-2,CASSFSTGGVGYTF,TGTGCCAGCAGCTTCTCGACAGGGGGAGTTGGTTACACCTTC
NA,TRBD2,TRBV18,TRBJ2-1,CASSPPDSSGHNEQFF,TGTGCCAGCTCACCACCAGATTCTAGCGGCCACAATGAGCAGTTCTTC
once,TRBD2,TRBV3-1,TRBJ2-7,CASSLYLGRVTYEQYF,TGTGCCAGCAGCCTCTACCTAGGGAGGGTAACCTACGAGCAGTACTTC
few,TRBD1,TRBV5-1,TRBJ2-3,CASSLQDRGPDTQYF,TGCGCCAGCAGCTTGCAGGACAGGGGCCCAGATACGCAGTATTTT
NA,NA,TRBV20-1,TRBJ2-4,CSAPGGGWGSALAKNIQYF,TGCAGTGCACCAGGAGGAGGTTGGGGGTCGGCCTTAGCCAAAAACATTCAGTACTTC
few,NA,TRBV29-1,TRBJ2-1,CSVISNEQFF,TGCAGCGTTATCAGCAATGAGCAGTTCTTC
few,TRBD1,TRBV12-3/TRBV12-4,TRBJ2-1,CASSFQTGYNEQFF,TGTGCCAGCAGTTTTCAGACAGGGTACAATGAGCAGTTCTTC
NA,TRBD2,TRBV27,TRBJ2-7,CASSLRGTSGTPYEQYF,TGTGCCAGCAGTTTGAGGGGGACTAGCGGAACCCCCTACGAGCAGTACTTC
NA,NA,TRBV5-1,TRBJ2-4,CASHPGIHKNIQYF,TGCGCCAGCCACCCAGGAATTCACAAAAACATTCAGTACTTC
NA,TRBD2,TRBV7-9,TRBJ2-1,CASSPRLAGVYEQFF,TGTGCCAGCAGCCCCCGACTAGCGGGAGTTTATGAGCAGTTCTTC
NA,NA,TRBV15,TRBJ1-2,CATSRDQGRAYGYTF,TGTGCCACCAGCAGAGATCAGGGAAGAGCCTATGGCTACACCTTC
NA,TRBD2,TRBV24-1,TRBJ2-5,CATSPGASGGQETQYF,TGTGCCACCAGTCCCGGGGCTAGCGGAGGGCAAGAGACCCAGTACTTC
few,TRBD2,TRBV6-5,TRBJ2-1,CASRPGGSYNEQFF,TGTGCCAGCAGGCCCGGGGGGTCCTACAATGAGCAGTTCTTC
NA,NA,TRBV10-3,TRBJ2-5,CAISEREWGTQYF,TGTGCCATCAGTGAACGGGAGTGGGGGACCCAGTACTTC
NA,NA,TRBV6-1,TRBJ1-4,CTSSEVIANEKLFF,TGTACCAGCAGTGAAGTGATAGCTAATGAAAAACTGTTTTTT
few,TRBD1,TRBV3-1,TRBJ2-1,CASSQPGQGYNEQFF,TGTGCCAGCAGCCAACCGGGACAGGGGTACAATGAGCAGTTCTTC
NA,NA,TRBV29-1,TRBJ2-5,CSVAGRVSETQYF,TGCAGCGTTGCTGGCAGGGTGAGCGAGACCCAGTACTTC
NA,NA,TRBV6-1,TRBJ1-1,CASSDRREAFF,TGTGCCAGCAGTGACCGGCGAGAAGCTTTCTTT
few,TRBD1,TRBV10-2,TRBJ1-2,CASNDRAFNYGYTF,TGCGCCAGCAACGACAGGGCCTTTAACTATGGCTACACCTTC
NA,TRBD2,TRBV10-2,TRBJ2-3,CASTPGLAGGPYTQYF,TGCGCCAGCACTCCGGGACTAGCGGGAGGACCTTATACGCAGTATTTT
NA,NA,TRBV7-2,TRBJ2-7,CASSPRQGGWNEQYF,TGTGCCAGCAGCCCTCGACAGGGAGGGTGGAACGAGCAGTACTTC
NA,NA,TRBV7-6,TRBJ1-5,CASSLHGGINSNQPQHF,TGTGCCAGCAGCCTCCACGGGGGAATAAATAGCAATCAGCCCCAGCATTTT
few,TRBD1,TRBV10-3,TRBJ2-7,CAIRPGTAYEQYF,TGTGCCATCAGACCCGGGACAGCCTACGAGCAGTACTTC
NA,TRBD2,TRBV7-9,TRBJ2-1,CASSRMTSGYNEQFF,TGTGCCAGCAGCCGCATGACTAGCGGTTACAATGAGCAGTTCTTC
NA,NA,TRBV20-1,TRBJ2-1,CSATLPPRNNEQFF,TGCAGTGCTACGTTGCCCCCGAGGAACAATGAGCAGTTCTTC
once,NA,TRBV5-1,TRBJ2-3,CASSLDFRAPSTSTDTQYF,TGCGCCAGCAGCTTGGATTTTAGGGCCCCGAGTACTAGCACAGATACGCAGTATTTT
NA,NA,TRBV6-6,TRBJ1-1,CASQTGTHRGDTEAFF,TGTGCCAGCCAGACCGGGACCCACCGCGGGGACACTGAAGCTTTCTTT
NA,TRBD2,TRBV20-1,TRBJ2-1,CSARLAGGHEQFF,TGCAGTGCACGACTAGCGGGGGGGCATGAGCAGTTCTTC
NA,NA,TRBV18,TRBJ2-3,CASSPPLNTDTQYF,TGTGCCAGCTCACCACCCCTAAACACAGATACGCAGTATTTT
NA,NA,TRBV7-3,TRBJ2-5,CASSIRGGQETQYF,TGTGCCAGCAGCATCAGGGGGGGACAAGAGACCCAGTACTTC
NA,TRBD2,TRBV20-1,TRBJ2-1,CSAGRGDNEQFF,TGCAGTGCAGGGAGGGGAGACAATGAGCAGTTCTTC
once,TRBD1,TRBV3-1,TRBJ2-7,CASSAAGTAYEQYF,TGTGCCAGCAGCGCTGCCGGGACAGCCTACGAGCAGTACTTC
NA,NA,TRBV10-2,TRBJ2-3,CASTVNADTQYF,TGCGCCAGCACGGTAAATGCAGATACGCAGTATTTT
NA,NA,TRBV4-2,TRBJ1-6,CASSTDRSGSPLHF,TGTGCCAGCAGCACTGACCGCTCAGGTTCACCCCTCCACTTT
NA,NA,TRBV20-1,TRBJ1-2,CSAYRQDNYGYTF,TGCAGTGCCTACCGACAGGACAACTATGGCTACACCTTC
NA,NA,TRBV11-3,TRBJ2-5,CASSSIQGQETQYF,TGTGCCAGCAGCTCTATACAGGGACAAGAGACCCAGTACTTC
few,NA,TRBV10-3,TRBJ1-1,CAISAPRRMGQGLNTEAFF,TGTGCCATCAGCGCCCCTCGCCGCATGGGGCAGGGATTAAACACTGAAGCTTTCTTT